A single T cell receptor beta chain is shown here with its context. Its antigen is unknown. The CDR3 runs 16 residues. Trimming cost V 5 bases and J 9 bases; bases outside gene matches: 12. Germline V gene lookup returns CDR1 SGHTA and CDR2 FQGNSA. These data are taken from a study of pediatric ulcerative colitis. Study observations and caveats: Clonal expansions reduced rectal repertoire diversity in acute severe colitis.

The assay was immunoSEQ multiplex PCR, and TCRdb's table has in-frame clones only and misses some. Of more than 50,000 clones listed, around 80% are singletons. The chain joins TRBV7-2 to TRBJ2-1, with 11 bases lining up with TRBD2. Sample: blood. The clonotype originates from a boy younger than 18 with moderate ulcerative colitis. The CDR3 DNA reads TGTGCCAGCAGCGTCGGGACTAGCGGCCTGGGTGGTGAGCAGTTCTTC. Translated: CASSVGTSGLGGEQFF.